This T cell receptor (beta chain) was sequenced for a study of cytomegalovirus exposure and HLA in healthy donors. The PCR employed 60 Vbeta primers together with 13 Jbeta primers. Sequencing used immunoSEQ multiplex PCR; TCRdb keeps in-frame clones, though not all of them. The repertoire holds more than 130,000 clones, with 70% to 80% as singletons. The CDR3 has 12 amino acids. CDR1 and CDR2 from the germline V gene are GTSNPN and SVGIG (reference sequence). J gave up 12 bases and V 6 bases, and 13 bases lay outside the gene matches. J is TRBJ1-2 and V is TRBV30; 7 bases are shared with TRBD1. The sample comprised PBMCs. The clonotype was recovered from a man between 18 and 29 years old in good health and CMV-seronegative. DNA of the CDR3: TGTGCCTGCTCCGGGACAGCCGCGAAGCACACCTTC. Translation: CACSGTAAKHTF. Filled out from reference TRBV30 and TRBJ1-2, the complete variable domain reads SQTIHQWPATLVQPVGSPLSLECTVEGTSNPNLYWYRQAAGRGLQLLFYSVGIGQISSEVPQNLSASRPQDRQFILSSKKLLLSDSGFYLCACSGTAAKHTFGSGTRLTVV.